This TCR beta chain is drawn from a study of blood T cell repertoires in COVID-19. This clone was found once. Here immunoSEQ multiplex PCR was the method, and the copy in TCRdb shows in-frame clones only, minus some. The repertoire holds about 230,000 clones, with around four fifths as singletons. Germline V lookup: CDR1 LNHDA, CDR2 SQIVND (reference sequence). The CDR3 runs to 14 residues. V was pared by 9 bases and J by 15 bases, with 28 bases between. This receptor was taken from a woman between 70 and 85 years old with active or convalescent COVID-19. The sequenced sample was peripheral blood. The chain employs TRBV19 and TRBJ2-3; no reliable D call. The CDR3 protein is CASSVSPQQRHAYF. The CDR3 nucleotides are TGTGCCAGCTCCGTATCCCCACAGCAGAGACACGCTTATTTT. Full variable domain (missing parts from reference TRBV19 and TRBJ2-3): DGGITQSPKYLFRKEGQNVTLSCEQNLNHDAMYWYRQDPGQGLRLIYYSQIVNDFQKGDIAEGYSVSREKKESFPLTVTSAQKNPTAFYLCASSVSPQQRHAYFGPGTRLTVL.